The following is a T cell receptor (beta chain) sequence with its context. This CDR3 has 17 residues. These data come from a study of cytomegalovirus exposure and HLA in healthy donors. Produced via immunoSEQ multiplex PCR; TCRdb's table is partial and in-frame only. The table records 100,000 to 150,000 clones, roughly 90% of them present only once. This receptor was obtained from a woman aged 18-29 years in good health and CMV-seronegative. Source material: PBMCs. The chain couples TRBV21-1 to TRBJ2-3; the table calls TRBD2, which could not be checked here. TRBV21-1 represents a pseudogene. The DNA for the CDR3 is TGTGCCAGCAGCAATCGCGGGAGTAGGTTTGGCACAGATACGCAGTATTTT. Residues: CASSNRGSRFGTDTQYF.